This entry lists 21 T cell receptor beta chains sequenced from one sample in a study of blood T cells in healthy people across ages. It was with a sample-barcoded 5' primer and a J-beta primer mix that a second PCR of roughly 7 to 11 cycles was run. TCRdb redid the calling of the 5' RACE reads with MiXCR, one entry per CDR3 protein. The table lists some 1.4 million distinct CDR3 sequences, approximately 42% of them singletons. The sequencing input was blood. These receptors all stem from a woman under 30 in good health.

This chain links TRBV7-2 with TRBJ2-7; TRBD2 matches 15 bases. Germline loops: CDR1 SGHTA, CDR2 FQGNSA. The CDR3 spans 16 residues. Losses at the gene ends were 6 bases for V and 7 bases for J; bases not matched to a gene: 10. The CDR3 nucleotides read TGTGCCAGCAGTTCCTGGACTAGCGGGAGGGACGGAGAGCAGTACTTC. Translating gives CASSSWTSGRDGEQYF.

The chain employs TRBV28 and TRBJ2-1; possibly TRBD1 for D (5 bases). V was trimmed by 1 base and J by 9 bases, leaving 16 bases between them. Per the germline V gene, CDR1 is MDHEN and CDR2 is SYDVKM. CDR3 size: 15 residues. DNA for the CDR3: TGTGCCAGCAGTTTATCAGGGTTAGTCTCCACTGAGCAGTTCTTC. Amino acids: CASSLSGLVSTEQFF.

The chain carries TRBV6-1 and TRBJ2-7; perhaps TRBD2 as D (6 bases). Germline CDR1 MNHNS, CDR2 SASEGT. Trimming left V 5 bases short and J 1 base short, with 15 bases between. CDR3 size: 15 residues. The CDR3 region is CASSLAGYFSYEQYF. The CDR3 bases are TGTGCCAGCAGTTTGGCGGGGTACTTTTCCTACGAGCAGTACTTC.

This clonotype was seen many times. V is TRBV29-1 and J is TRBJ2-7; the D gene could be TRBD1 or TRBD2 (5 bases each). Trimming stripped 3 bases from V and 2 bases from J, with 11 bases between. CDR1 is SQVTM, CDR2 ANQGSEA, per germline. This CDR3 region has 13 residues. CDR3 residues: CSVDGGTAYEQYF. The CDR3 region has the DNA TGCAGCGTTGATGGGGGTACTGCCTACGAGCAGTACTTC.

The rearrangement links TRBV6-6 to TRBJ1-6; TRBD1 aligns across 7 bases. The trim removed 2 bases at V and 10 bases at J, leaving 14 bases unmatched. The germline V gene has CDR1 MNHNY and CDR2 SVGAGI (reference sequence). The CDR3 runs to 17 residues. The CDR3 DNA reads TGTGCCAGCAGTTACCTCCCCGGGACAGAGGGACGATCACCCCTCCACTTT. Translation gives CASSYLPGTEGRSPLHF.

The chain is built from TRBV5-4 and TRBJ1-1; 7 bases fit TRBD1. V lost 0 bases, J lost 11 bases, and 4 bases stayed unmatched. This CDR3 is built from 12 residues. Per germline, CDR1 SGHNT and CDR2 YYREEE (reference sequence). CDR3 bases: TGTGCCAGCAGCTTGGAGGGGGCGAGGGCTTTCTTT. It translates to CASSLEGARAFF.

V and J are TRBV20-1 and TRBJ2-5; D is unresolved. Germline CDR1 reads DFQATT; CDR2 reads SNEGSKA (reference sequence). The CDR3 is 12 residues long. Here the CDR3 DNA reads TGCAGCCCCCGGGTCCTCCAAGAGACCCAGTACTTC. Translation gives CSPRVLQETQYF.

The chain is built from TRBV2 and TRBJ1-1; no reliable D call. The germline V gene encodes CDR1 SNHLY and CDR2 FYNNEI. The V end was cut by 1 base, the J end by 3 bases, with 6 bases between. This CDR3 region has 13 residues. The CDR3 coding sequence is TGTGCCAGCAGTGAAGTACGGGACACTGAAGCTTTCTTT. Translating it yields CASSEVRDTEAFF.

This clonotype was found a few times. CDR3 amino acids: CAISEPRRSTEAFF. CDR3 nucleotides: TGTGCCATCAGTGAGCCGCGTAGGAGCACTGAAGCTTTCTTT. The V and J genes are TRBV10-3 and TRBJ1-1; D is uncertain. V lost 2 bases and J 4 bases, leaving 11 bases between the germline ends. This CDR3 spans 14 amino acids. CDR1 and CDR2 (germline): ENHRY, SYGVKD.

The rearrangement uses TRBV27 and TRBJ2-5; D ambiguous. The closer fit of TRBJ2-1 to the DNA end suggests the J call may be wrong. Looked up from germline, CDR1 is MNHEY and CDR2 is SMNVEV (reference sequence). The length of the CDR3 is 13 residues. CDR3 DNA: TGTGCCAGCAGTTCTTTAGTCCAAGAGACCCAGTTCTTC. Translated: CASSSLVQETQFF.

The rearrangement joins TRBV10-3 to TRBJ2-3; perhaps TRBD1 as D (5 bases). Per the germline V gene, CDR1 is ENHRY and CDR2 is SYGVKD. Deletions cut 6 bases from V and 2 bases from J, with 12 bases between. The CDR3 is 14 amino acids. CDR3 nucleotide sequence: TGTGCCATCAGCGGACACCTTACCACAGATACGCAGTATTTT. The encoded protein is CAISGHLTTDTQYF.

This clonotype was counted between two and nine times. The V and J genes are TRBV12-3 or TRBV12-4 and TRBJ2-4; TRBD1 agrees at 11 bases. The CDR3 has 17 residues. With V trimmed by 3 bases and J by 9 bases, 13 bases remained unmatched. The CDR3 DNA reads TGTGCCAGCAGTTTGAGGACAGGGGGCTTTTCACGGTCCATTCAGTACTTC. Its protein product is CASSLRTGGFSRSIQYF.

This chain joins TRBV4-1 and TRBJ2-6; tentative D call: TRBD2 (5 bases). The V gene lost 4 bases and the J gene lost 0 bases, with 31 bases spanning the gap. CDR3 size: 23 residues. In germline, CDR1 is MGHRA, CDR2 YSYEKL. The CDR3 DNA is TGCGCCAGCAGCCGGGCCTTTCGAGGGATCGGCGGTCCAGGCCACTCTGGGGCCAACGTCCTGACTTTC. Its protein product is CASSRAFRGIGGPGHSGANVLTF.

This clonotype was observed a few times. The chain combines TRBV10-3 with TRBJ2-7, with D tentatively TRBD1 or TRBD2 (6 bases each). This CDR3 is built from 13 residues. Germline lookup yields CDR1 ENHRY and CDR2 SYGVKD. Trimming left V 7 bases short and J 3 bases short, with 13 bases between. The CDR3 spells CAIMGGGGYEQYF. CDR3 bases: TGTGCCATCATGGGGGGCGGAGGCTACGAGCAGTACTTC.

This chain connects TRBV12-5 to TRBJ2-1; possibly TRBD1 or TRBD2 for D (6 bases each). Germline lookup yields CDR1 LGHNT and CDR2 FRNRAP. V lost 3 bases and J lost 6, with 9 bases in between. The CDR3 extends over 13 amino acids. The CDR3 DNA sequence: TGTGCTAGTGGTTTAACGGGGGCCAATGAGCAGTTCTTC. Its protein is CASGLTGANEQFF.

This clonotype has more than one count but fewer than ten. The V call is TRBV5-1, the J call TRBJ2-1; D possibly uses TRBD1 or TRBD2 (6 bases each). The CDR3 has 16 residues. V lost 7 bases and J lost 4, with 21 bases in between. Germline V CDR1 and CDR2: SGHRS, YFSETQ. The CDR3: CASGYLGRGGYNEQFF. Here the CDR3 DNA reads TGCGCCAGCGGCTACCTCGGGAGAGGGGGGTACAATGAGCAGTTCTTC.

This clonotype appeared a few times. CDR3 region: CASSTAYQPQHF. In DNA form, the CDR3 reads TGTGCCAGCAGCACCGCTTATCAGCCCCAGCATTTT. The J gene is TRBJ1-5, the V gene TRBV6-2 or TRBV6-3; D uncertain. Trimming stripped 6 bases from V and 5 bases from J, with 8 bases between. This CDR3 comprises 12 residues. From germline, CDR1 is MNHEY and CDR2 SVGEGT.

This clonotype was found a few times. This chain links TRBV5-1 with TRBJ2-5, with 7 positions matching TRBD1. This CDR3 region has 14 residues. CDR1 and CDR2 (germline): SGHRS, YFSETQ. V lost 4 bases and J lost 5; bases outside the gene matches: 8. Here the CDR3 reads CASSLQTGQETQYF. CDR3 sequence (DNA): TGCGCCAGCAGCCTGCAGACAGGGCAGGAGACCCAGTACTTC.

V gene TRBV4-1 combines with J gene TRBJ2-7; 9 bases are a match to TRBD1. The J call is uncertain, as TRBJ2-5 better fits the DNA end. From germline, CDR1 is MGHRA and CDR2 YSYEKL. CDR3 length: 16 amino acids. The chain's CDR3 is CASSQSGQGNDKTQYF. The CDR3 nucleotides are TGCGCCAGCAGCCAAAGTGGACAGGGGAATGATAAGACCCAGTACTTC.

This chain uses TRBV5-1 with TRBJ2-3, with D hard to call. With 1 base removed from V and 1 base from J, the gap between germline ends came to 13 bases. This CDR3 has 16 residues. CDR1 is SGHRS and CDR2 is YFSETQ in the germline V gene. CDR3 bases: TGCGCCAGCAGCTTGCCTGGGATAGCCCGCACAGATACGCAGTATTTT. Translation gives CASSLPGIARTDTQYF.

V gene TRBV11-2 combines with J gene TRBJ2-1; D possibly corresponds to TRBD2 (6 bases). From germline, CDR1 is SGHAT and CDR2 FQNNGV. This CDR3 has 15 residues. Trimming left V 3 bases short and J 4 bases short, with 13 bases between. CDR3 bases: TGTGCCAGCAGCTTTAGTAGCGGCTCTTACAATGAGCAGTTCTTC. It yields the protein CASSFSSGSYNEQFF.